This T cell receptor (beta chain) was observed in a study of cytomegalovirus exposure and HLA in healthy donors. CDR1 and CDR2 from the germline V gene are MNHEY and SMNVEV (reference sequence). The V end lost 5 bases, the J end lost 1 base, and 13 bases lay between the germline ends. The CDR3 sequence is 15 residues long. Overall study results and limits: The authors later linked a missense DCLRE1C variant to TCR beta V- and J-gene trimming. Immune exposure information available was restricted to CMV serostatus.

Concerning this clone: Its target is not known.

PCR used 60 Vbeta primers and 13 Jbeta primers. The data were produced by immunoSEQ multiplex PCR, yet TCRdb's version contains in-frame clones alone and is incomplete. Among around 100,000 clones, approximately 69% were seen once, and the ten largest hold around 3.9%. V is TRBV27 and J is TRBJ2-3; D gene unclear. The specimen sequenced was PBMCs. This sequence was found in a woman in her 40s in good health and CMV-seropositive. The CDR3 spells CASSASPQGTDTQYF. CDR3 in DNA: TGTGCCAGCAGTGCAAGCCCCCAGGGCACAGATACGCAGTATTTT.